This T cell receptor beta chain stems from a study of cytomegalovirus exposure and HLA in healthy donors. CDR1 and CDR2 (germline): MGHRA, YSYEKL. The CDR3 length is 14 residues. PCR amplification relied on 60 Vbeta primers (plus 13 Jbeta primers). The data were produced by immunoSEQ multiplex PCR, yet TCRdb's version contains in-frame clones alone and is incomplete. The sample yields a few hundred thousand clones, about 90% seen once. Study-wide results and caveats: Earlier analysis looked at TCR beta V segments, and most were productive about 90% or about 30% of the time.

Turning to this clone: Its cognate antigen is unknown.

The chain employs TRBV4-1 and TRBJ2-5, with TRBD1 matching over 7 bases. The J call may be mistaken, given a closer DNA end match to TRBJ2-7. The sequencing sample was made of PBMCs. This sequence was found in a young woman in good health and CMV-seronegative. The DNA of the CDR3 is TGCGCCAGCAGCCAATCTAGGGGGCCGTTCGAGCAGTACTTC. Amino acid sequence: CASSQSRGPFEQYF.